A single sample gave rise to the 21 T cell receptor beta chains below, sequenced in a study of tumor-infiltrating lymphocytes in primary liver carcinoma (dated by TCRdb to about 2017). TCRdb lists the instrument as Illumina HiSeq 2500. TCRbeta-specific cDNA was reverse-transcribed from 500 ng total RNA using a constant-region primer and ProtoScript II reverse transcriptase. TCRbeta libraries were built with three nested multiplex PCR rounds, a slightly modified ARM-PCR procedure. Each of the first two PCR rounds ran for 9 to 10 cycles using multiplex TRBV1-TRBV30 forward primers together with a Cbeta reverse primer. Clones were called with MiXCR by TCRdb after fastp trimmed the public reads at Q25, and only in-frame beta chains were retained. Entries are consolidated by CDR3 protein sequence, retaining the most common genes and DNA. The sample contains 44,000 or so distinct CDR3 sequences, 65% to 80% of them found a single time. The ten largest clones represent over 25% of the sample.

Total RNA and DNA were co-extracted from about 20-30 mg of bulk tissue with the AllPrep DNA/RNA mini kit, without cell sorting. The sequenced material came from liver tumor tissue from sampling region 5. The sample's cell subset or site label, decoded: tumor region T5, tumor centre. All receptors come from a man aged 40-55 years with primary liver carcinoma and hepatitis B virus infection.

A note on this clonotype: A much larger clone lies a single base off, so this may be a read error. V and J are TRBV10-2 and TRBJ1-2; D ambiguous. This CDR3 spans 13 amino acids. V was pared by 4 bases and J by 6 bases, with 12 bases between. Germline lookup yields CDR1 WSHSY and CDR2 SAAADI. CDR3 in DNA: TGCGCCAGCAGTGTCATGGTGACTGATGGCTACACCTTC. This encodes CASSVMVTDGYTF.

This clonotype was counted at least ten times. The V gene is TRBV28, the J gene TRBJ2-3; 9 bases are shared with TRBD2. This CDR3 contains 14 residues. Germline V CDR1 and CDR2: MDHEN, SYDVKM. Unmatched junction bases numbered 11, after V lost 2 bases and J lost 14 bases. The CDR3 loop reads CASSLGREGHIAYF. The CDR3 DNA reads TGTGCCAGCAGTTTAGGGCGGGAGGGACATATAGCGTATTTT.

A remark on this clonotype: Here the CDR3 omits its conserved ending phenylalanine or tryptophan, so a read error is the likely source. The chain links TRBV7-9 to TRBJ2-3, with a tentative D call TRBD2 (6 bases). The ends were cut back, 3 bases at V and 2 bases at J, with 12 bases in the middle. CDR3 size: 15 residues. Germline CDR1 is SEHNR and CDR2 is FQNEAQ (reference sequence). CDR3: CASSFQEGYTDTQYL. The CDR3 coding sequence is TGTGCCAGCAGCTTCCAGGAGGGGTACACAGATACGCAGTATTTG.

The J gene is TRBJ1-5, the V gene TRBV4-2, with 7 positions matching TRBD1. The CDR3 consists of 16 residues. Germline CDR1 and CDR2: LGHNA and YNFKEQ. After removal of 0 bases from V and 11 bases from J, the junction contained 13 bases not matched to a gene. CDR3 DNA: TGTGCCAGCAGCCAAGATGGAGGGCAGGGGGGGAAGTCCCAGCATTTT. This translates into CASSQDGGQGGKSQHF.

The chain links TRBV29-1 to TRBJ1-2; no clear D. Looked up from germline, CDR1 is SQVTM and CDR2 is ANQGSEA. Trimming pared 8 bases from V and 9 bases from J, leaving 19 bases between. The length of the CDR3 is 12 residues. CDR3 region: CSLVSAGLRYTF. The CDR3 coding sequence is TGCAGCCTTGTGTCGGCGGGATTGCGCTACACCTTC.

In the case of this clonotype: The junction departs from the called germline gene at one end, perhaps through a read error. CDR3 protein: CACSLDIRLAMDEQFF. In nucleotides, the CDR3 is TGTGCCTGCAGCTTGGATATCAGACTAGCCATGGATGAGCAGTTCTTC. The gene calls are TRBV11-2 and TRBJ2-1; 7 nucleotides align to TRBD2. Germline assignment: CDR1 SGHAT and CDR2 FQNNGV. The CDR3 has 16 amino acids.

This clonotype was recorded only once. The junction departs from the called germline gene at one end, perhaps through a read error. This chain connects TRBV14 to TRBJ1-1; 7 nucleotides agree with TRBD1. The CDR3 loop spans 12 amino acids. Germline CDR1 reads SGHDN; CDR2 reads FVKESK. CDR3 in amino acids: CTSSQDRAEVIF. The CDR3, as DNA: TGTACCAGCAGCCAAGACAGGGCTGAAGTTATCTTT.

With respect to this clonotype: Mismatch with germline at one junction end may stem from a read error. V and J are TRBV11-2 and TRBJ2-1; D gene uncertain. The CDR3 has 13 amino acids. Germline CDR1 is SGHAT and CDR2 is FQNNGV. CDR3 coding DNA: TGTGCCAGCAGCTTAAAAGATGCCTATGATCAGTCCTTC. It yields the protein CASSLKDAYDQSF.

This clonotype is judged medium-sized. The chain uses TRBV29-1 and TRBJ1-2, with 7 bases identical to TRBD1. CDR1 and CDR2 (germline): SQVTM, ANQGSEA. J lost 6 bases, V lost 1 base, and 2 bases had no gene match. This CDR3 contains 12 residues. The CDR3 loop reads CSVEGDRDGYTF. CDR3 sequence (DNA): TGCAGCGTTGAAGGTGACAGGGATGGCTACACCTTC.

In regard to this clonotype: The conserved closing phenylalanine or tryptophan is absent in this CDR3, likely reflecting a read error. The DNA is left out, because the CDR3 cannot be placed on it with certainty; the CDR3 is given as TCRdb lists it. The rearrangement uses TRBV6-2 or TRBV6-3 and TRBJ2-7. CDR1 and CDR2 from the germline V gene are MNHEY and SVGEGT. The CDR3 has 12 amino acids, counting both end residues. Here the CDR3 reads CASRDTYNEQYL.

To note about this clonotype: The CDR3 ends on some other residue instead of the conserved phenylalanine or tryptophan, so this is likely a read error. The J gene is TRBJ2-5, the V gene TRBV10-2, with 8 nucleotides matching TRBD2. This CDR3 has 12 amino acids. The germline V gene has CDR1 WSHSY and CDR2 SAAADI. CDR3 bases: TGCTCCAGCGGGAGCGTCAAAGAGACCCAGTACCTC. Its protein product is CSSGSVKETQYL.

Comment on this clonotype: With a much larger clone just one base away, this may be a read error. J is TRBJ2-1 and V is TRBV28; 8 bases are shared with TRBD1. CDR3 length: 15 amino acids. V dropped 10 bases and J dropped 4; count of bases not matched to a gene: 12. Germline V CDR1 and CDR2: MDHEN, SYDVKM. The CDR3 nucleotides read TGTGCCAACCTTAAGGGGGACAGGCTGTACAATGAGCAGTTCTTC. This codes for CANLKGDRLYNEQFF.

This clonotype occurred many times. The J gene is TRBJ2-1, the V gene TRBV29-1, with D tentatively TRBD2 (6 bases). Germline CDR1 SQVTM, CDR2 ANQGSEA. The CDR3 runs to 14 residues. Trimming stripped 4 bases from V and 4 bases from J, with 14 bases between. This chain's CDR3 is CSVGEVPPYNEQFF. The CDR3 DNA sequence: TGCAGCGTTGGGGAGGTCCCGCCGTACAATGAGCAGTTCTTC.

The J gene is TRBJ2-5, the V gene TRBV18, with 10 bases that match TRBD2. Trimming took 6 bases from V and 1 from J; bases not matched to a gene: 8. Looked up from germline, CDR1 is KGHSH and CDR2 is LQKENI. The CDR3 extends over 16 amino acids. The CDR3 loop reads CASSNAGTSAQETQYF. The CDR3 coding sequence is TGTGCCAGCTCCAATGCCGGGACTAGCGCCCAAGAGACCCAGTACTTC.

This clonotype was counted once. An end of the junction differs from the germline gene, which may be a read error. This sequence joins TRBV10-3 and TRBJ2-4, with no clear D. The germline V gene encodes CDR1 ENHRY and CDR2 SYGVKD. CDR3 length equals 13 residues. The CDR3 loop is CATSEPTKNTQYF. CDR3 nucleotide sequence: TGTGCCACCAGTGAGCCAACTAAAAACACTCAGTACTTC.

In the case of this clonotype: A much larger clone differs from this one at a single base, so this may be a read error. The J gene is TRBJ2-3, the V gene TRBV5-1, with D uncertain. Germline assignment: CDR1 SGHRS and CDR2 YFSETQ. The CDR3 is made up of 12 amino acids. This CDR3 reads CASSSSTDMQYF. CDR3 nucleotide sequence: TGCGCCAGCAGCTCCAGCACAGATATGCAGTATTTT.

In its sample, this clonotype was seen once. The germline gene is not matched at one end of the junction; a read error may be the cause. The chain uses TRBV6-5 and TRBJ2-7, with 9 bases matching TRBD1. The CDR3 contains 15 residues. The germline CDR1 and CDR2 sequences are MNHEY and SVGAGI. The DNA for the CDR3 is TGTGTCAGCAGCTACTCGGGACAGGGCTTCTACGAGCAGTACTTC. Translated, it gives CVSSYSGQGFYEQYF.

This clonotype was recorded only once. The genes are TRBV4-2 and TRBJ1-3; possible D gene TRBD1, 6 bases. The germline gives CDR1 LGHNA, CDR2 YNFKEQ. The CDR3 is made up of 15 amino acids. V was trimmed by 4 bases and J by 5 bases, leaving 15 bases between them. The CDR3: CASSREDRARNTIYF. In nucleotides, the CDR3 is TGTGCCAGCAGCCGAGAGGACAGAGCTAGAAACACCATATATTTT.

As to this clonotype: A much larger clone lies one base from this, so it may be a read error. Lacking the conserved final phenylalanine or tryptophan, this CDR3 likely reflects a read error. CDR3 DNA sequence: TGTGCCAGCAGTCCGGGCGAAGGCCTAGCTTTCCTT. Its translation: CASSPGEGLAFL. The chain combines TRBV2 with TRBJ1-1; no definite D call. Germline assignment: CDR1 SNHLY and CDR2 FYNNEI. V was shortened by 5 bases and J by 10 bases, with 14 bases between the two germline ends. The CDR3 extends over 12 amino acids.

This clonotype occurred a few times. This may stem from a read error, because a much larger clone lies one nucleotide away. V gene TRBV4-1 combines with J gene TRBJ2-7; D is possibly TRBD1 (5 bases). The CDR3 totals 12 residues. Germline values: CDR1 MGHRA, CDR2 YSYEKL. CDR3 in DNA: TGCGCCAGCGGCCAAGATCAGGGCATGCAGTACTTC. Amino acids: CASGQDQGMQYF.

Of note for this clonotype: A junction end diverges from the germline sequence, so it may reflect a read error. V and J are TRBV5-1 and TRBJ2-5; possibly TRBD2 for D (5 bases). The CDR3 is 13 residues long. The germline CDR1 and CDR2 sequences are SGHRS and YFSETQ. Here the CDR3 reads CASNAGELETQHF. The CDR3 region has the DNA TGCGCCAGCAACGCCGGGGAGCTGGAGACCCAGCACTTC.